This record covers a single TCR beta chain. This clonotype was seen more than once but under ten times. It lacks a known antigen. No base-level quality is on record; no much larger clone is a single base apart. This specimen belongs to a study of identical twins (dated by TCRdb to the mid-2010s). With regard to the full study: The study deep-sequenced TCR alpha and beta repertoires from monozygotic twins, unrelated adults of various ages and cord blood to test whether fetal clonotypes persist. Replicate twin experiments were performed at different times using different library preparation protocols to rule out contamination. The paper's findings and limits, for the study overall: Invariant T cells such as MAIT and iNKT could partly confound zero-insertion analyses, although diverse VJ usage argued against such confounding for most clonotypes. Conclusions relied on cross-sectional statistical analysis, since the same donors could not be followed over many years. The excess sharing between twins in beta out-of-frame sequences was weaker because fewer shared sequences reduced the signal-to-noise ratio. Fewer insertions were carried by abundant cord blood beta clonotypes; a weaker similar trend was observed in young adult naive repertoires, while no such trend was observed in memory repertoires. Out-of-frame TCR alpha sharing in monozygotic twins was systematically underestimated by recombination models, whereas sharing between unrelated individuals was in agreement with the recombination models. Compared with coincidental sharing between unrelated individuals, out-of-frame TCR alpha sequences shared between twins showed an excess of sequences with low generation probability.

Sequences SGDLS (CDR1) and YYNGEE (CDR2) are obtained from the germline V gene. CDR3 length: 15 amino acids, cysteine to phenylalanine. The only DNA kept is the CDR3, 45 bases in frame from the first base. For this chain, trimming is 3 bases at the V end and 4 bases at the J end, and the number of junction bases without a gene match is 6. The library came from 5' RACE. Sequencing was carried out with an Illumina HiSeq 2000. A universal primer binding site was introduced by template switching, and a unique molecular identifier was present in the final cDNA, enabling accurate counting of TCR cDNA molecules. First-strand cDNA for TCR alpha and beta chains was synthesized from specific primers in the conserved constant-segment region. Each cDNA library was double barcoded, with a SMART-Mk sample barcode plus Illumina barcodes, to control for contamination. TruSeq adapter sequences and Illumina sample barcodes were added in two successive PCR steps. The Illumina HiSeq platform was used with custom primers to sequence TCR alpha and beta cDNA libraries. The authors' analysis ran thus. MiGEC processed the raw reads to extract unique molecular identifiers, while MiXCR was used to determine the CDR3 positions. For each individual, recombination models were inferred using an EM algorithm with the repgenHMM and IGoR tools. The tcR package in R was used for shared clonotype analysis, with sharing normalized by the product of cloneset sizes. To study raw recombination free of thymic and clonal selection effects, out-of-frame nonproductive sequences were analyzed. TCRdb trimmed public reads at Q25 via fastp, called clones via MiXCR and kept in-frame beta chains. Rows matching on CDR3 protein sequence are summarized as one entry with the most common DNA and genes. TCRdb, not the original authors, processed these V and J calls. The sample records around 220,000 distinct CDR3 sequences, more than 12% of which are singletons. Jointly, the top ten make up approximately 8.8% of the sample.

All donors were healthy Caucasians. Miltenyi CD45RO+ enrichment and human naive T-cell isolation kits were used to isolate memory (CD45RO+) and naive T cells from PBMC. The sequenced material came from memory (CD45RO+) T cells sorted from blood. This specimen's cell subset or site label, per the study, means: CD45RO+ enriched T cells. This sequence uses TRBV9 and TRBJ2-1, and 8 junction bases match TRBD2. The receptor's source is a woman aged 18-29 years in good health. The base sequence is TGTGCCAGCAGCGCGGTCGGGACTAGATACAATGAGCAGTTCTTC. It encodes CASSAVGTRYNEQFF.